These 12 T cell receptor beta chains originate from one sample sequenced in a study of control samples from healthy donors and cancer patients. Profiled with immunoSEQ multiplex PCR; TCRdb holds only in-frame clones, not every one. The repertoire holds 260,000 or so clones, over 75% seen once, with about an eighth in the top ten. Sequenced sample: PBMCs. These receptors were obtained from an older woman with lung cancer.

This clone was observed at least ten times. CDR3 region: CASSQTGLIGTEAFF. Written as DNA, the CDR3 is TGCGCCAGCAGCCAAACCGGACTAATAGGGACTGAAGCTTTCTTT. The chain links TRBV4-1 to TRBJ1-1; D unresolved. The germline V gene encodes CDR1 MGHRA and CDR2 YSYEKL. V was shortened by 2 bases and J by 5 bases, with 15 bases between the two germline ends. CDR3 size: 15 residues.

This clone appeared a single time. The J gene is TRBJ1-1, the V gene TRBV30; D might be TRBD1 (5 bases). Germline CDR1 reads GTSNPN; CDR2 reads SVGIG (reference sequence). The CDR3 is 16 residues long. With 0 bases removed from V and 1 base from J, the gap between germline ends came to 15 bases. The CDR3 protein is CAWSVRRAGRNTEAFF. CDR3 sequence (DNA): TGTGCCTGGAGTGTACGGAGGGCAGGGAGGAACACTGAAGCTTTCTTT.

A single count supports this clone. The CDR3 sequence: CASRSGVNTGELFF. The CDR3 DNA reads as TGCGCCAGCAGGAGCGGGGTGAACACCGGGGAGCTGTTTTTT. This chain connects TRBV5-1 to TRBJ2-2; 7 positions agree with TRBD2. The CDR3 is 14 residues long. Germline V gives CDR1 SGHRS, CDR2 YFSETQ. With 5 bases clipped from V and 1 base from J, the junction kept 2 bases outside the gene matches.

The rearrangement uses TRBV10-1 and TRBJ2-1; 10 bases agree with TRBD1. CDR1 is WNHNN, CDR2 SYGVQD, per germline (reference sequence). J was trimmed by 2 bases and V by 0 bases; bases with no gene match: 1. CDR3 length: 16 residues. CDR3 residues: CASSESGTGAYNEQFF. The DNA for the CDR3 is TGCGCCAGCAGTGAGTCGGGGACAGGGGCCTACAATGAGCAGTTCTTC.

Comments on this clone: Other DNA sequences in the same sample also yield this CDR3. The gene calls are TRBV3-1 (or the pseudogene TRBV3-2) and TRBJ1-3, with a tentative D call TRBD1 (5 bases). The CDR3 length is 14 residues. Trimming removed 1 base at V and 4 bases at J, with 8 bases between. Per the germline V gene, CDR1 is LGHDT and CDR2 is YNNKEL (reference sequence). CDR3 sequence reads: CASSQAGPGNTIYF. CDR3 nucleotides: TGTGCCAGCAGCCAAGCGGGGCCCGGAAACACCATATATTTT.

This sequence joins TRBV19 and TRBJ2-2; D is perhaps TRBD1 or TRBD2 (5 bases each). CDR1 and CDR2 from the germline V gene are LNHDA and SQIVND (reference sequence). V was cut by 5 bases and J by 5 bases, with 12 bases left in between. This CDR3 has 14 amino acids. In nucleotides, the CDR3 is TGTGCCAGTAGTCCCGCAGGGAGAACCGGGGAGCTGTTTTTT. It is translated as CASSPAGRTGELFF.

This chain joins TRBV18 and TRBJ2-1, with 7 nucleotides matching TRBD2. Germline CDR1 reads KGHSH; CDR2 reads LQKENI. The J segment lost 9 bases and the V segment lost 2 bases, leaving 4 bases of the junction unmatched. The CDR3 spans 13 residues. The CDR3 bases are TGTGCCAGCTCACCAGTGCGGGAGAGTGAGCAGTTCTTC. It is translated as CASSPVRESEQFF.

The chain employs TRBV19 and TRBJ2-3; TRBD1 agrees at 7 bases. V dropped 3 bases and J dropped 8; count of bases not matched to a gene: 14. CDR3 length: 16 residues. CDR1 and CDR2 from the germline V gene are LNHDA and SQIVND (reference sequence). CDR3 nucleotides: TGTGCCAGTAGTATGGACAGGCCCCTAAGTGTTGGTACGCAGTATTTT. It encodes CASSMDRPLSVGTQYF.

The CDR3 sequence: CASSLGLAGGRETQYF. The DNA of the CDR3 is TGTGCCAGCAGCTTGGGACTAGCGGGGGGGCGCGAGACCCAGTACTTC. The chain employs TRBV11-3 and TRBJ2-5, with 16 bases lining up with TRBD2. V lost 3 bases to trimming and J lost 5 bases; unmatched junction nucleotides: 3. This CDR3 is built from 16 residues. Looked up from germline, CDR1 is SGHNT and CDR2 is YENEEA.

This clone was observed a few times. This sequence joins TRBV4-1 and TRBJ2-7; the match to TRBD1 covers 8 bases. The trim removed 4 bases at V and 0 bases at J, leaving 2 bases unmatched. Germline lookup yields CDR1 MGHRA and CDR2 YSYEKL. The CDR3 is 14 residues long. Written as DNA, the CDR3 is TGCGCCAGCAGCCGGGGGACAGGCTCCTACGAGCAGTACTTC. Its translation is CASSRGTGSYEQYF.

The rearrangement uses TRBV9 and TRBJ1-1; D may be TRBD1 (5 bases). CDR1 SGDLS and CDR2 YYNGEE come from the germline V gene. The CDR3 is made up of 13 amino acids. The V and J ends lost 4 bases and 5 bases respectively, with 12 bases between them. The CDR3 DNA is TGTGCCAGCAGCCTTTTAGGGGAGACTGAAGCTTTCTTT. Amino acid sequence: CASSLLGETEAFF.

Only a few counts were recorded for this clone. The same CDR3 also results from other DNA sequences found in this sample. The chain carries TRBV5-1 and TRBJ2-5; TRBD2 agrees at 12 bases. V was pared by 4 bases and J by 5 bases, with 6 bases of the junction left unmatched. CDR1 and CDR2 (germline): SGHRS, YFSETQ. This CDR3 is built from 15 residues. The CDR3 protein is CASSPGLAGRETQYF. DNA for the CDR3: TGCGCCAGCAGCCCCGGACTAGCGGGAAGGGAGACCCAGTACTTC.